Following are 18 T cell receptor beta chains from one sample sequenced in a study of PD-1 blockade in classical Hodgkin lymphoma. The assay was immunoSEQ multiplex PCR, and TCRdb's table has in-frame clones only and misses some. The sample holds tens of thousands of clones; 70% to 75% are singletons and the top ten take under 3.5%. Each patient experienced a relapse that followed autologous stem cell transplantation, and brentuximab vedotin exposure varied. Specimen: peripheral blood mononuclear cells (PBMCs), collected before the second cycle of nivolumab. These receptors originate from a human donor with classical Hodgkin lymphoma.

This clone was seen a few times. The chain links TRBV28 to TRBJ2-5, with TRBD2 identical over 12 bases. V gave up 5 bases and J gave up 5 bases; unmatched junction bases: 9. Germline V gene lookup returns CDR1 MDHEN and CDR2 SYDVKM. CDR3 length: 16 residues. The CDR3 coding sequence is TGTGCCAGCAGTCAACTGACTAGCGGGGGCGTGGAGACCCAGTACTTC. Protein sequence: CASSQLTSGGVETQYF.

V usage is TRBV7-9 and J usage is TRBJ1-1; tentative D call: TRBD1 (5 bases). CDR3 length: 14 residues. Trimming took 7 bases from V and 1 from J, leaving 13 bases between them. Per germline, CDR1 SEHNR and CDR2 FQNEAQ (reference sequence). CDR3 in amino acids: CASTPGGANTEAFF. DNA for the CDR3: TGTGCCAGCACTCCGGGGGGAGCGAACACTGAAGCTTTCTTT.

The chain employs TRBV10-1 and TRBJ1-2; unclear D gene. Germline V lookup: CDR1 WNHNN, CDR2 SYGVQD (reference sequence). The CDR3 extends over 11 amino acids. The CDR3 DNA reads as TGCCCCCTTTCGGGTTTCGATGGCTACACCTTC. Translated: CPLSGFDGYTF.

The chain couples TRBV14 to TRBJ2-1; the D is unclear. Germline assignment: CDR1 SGHDN and CDR2 FVKESK. The CDR3 covers 13 residues. Trimming took 0 bases from V and 4 from J, leaving 4 bases between them. The CDR3 loop is CASSQDQYNEQFF. DNA of the CDR3: TGTGCCAGCAGCCAAGATCAATACAATGAGCAGTTCTTC.

CDR3 loop: CASSARASSYNEQFF. The CDR3 DNA reads TGTGCCAGCAGTGCCAGGGCGAGCTCCTACAATGAGCAGTTCTTC. This chain uses TRBV27 with TRBJ2-1; D perhaps matches TRBD1 (5 bases). V lost 5 bases to trimming and J lost 0 bases, with 11 bases between them. Germline CDR1 and CDR2: MNHEY and SMNVEV (reference sequence). This CDR3 is 15 amino acids long.

The rearrangement links TRBV27 to TRBJ2-5; D possibly matches TRBD1 or TRBD2 (5 bases each). The CDR3 extends over 14 amino acids. The germline V gene encodes CDR1 MNHEY and CDR2 SMNVEV (reference sequence). The ends were cut back, 2 bases at V and 4 bases at J, with 11 bases in the middle. DNA of the CDR3: TGTGCCAGCAGTTTAGGGGACGCGGTAGAGACCCAGTACTTC. Protein: CASSLGDAVETQYF.

The V and J genes are TRBV27 and TRBJ2-2, with D possibly called TRBD1 or TRBD2 (5 bases each). Per germline, CDR1 MNHEY and CDR2 SMNVEV (reference sequence). The CDR3 contains 14 residues. V dropped 6 bases and J dropped 4 bases, with 12 bases sitting between them. The CDR3 region is CASSFTGTTGELFF. The DNA of the CDR3 is TGTGCCAGCAGCTTCACCGGGACCACCGGGGAGCTGTTTTTT.

The rearrangement links TRBV4-1 to TRBJ1-2; possible D gene TRBD1, 5 bases. The germline gives CDR1 MGHRA, CDR2 YSYEKL. The CDR3 runs 14 residues. The V and J ends lost 4 bases and 2 bases respectively, with 11 bases between them. Written as DNA, the CDR3 is TGCGCCAGCAGCCCGACAGATTACAACTATGGCTACACCTTC. This gives the protein CASSPTDYNYGYTF.

V is TRBV7-6 and J is TRBJ2-7, with D maybe TRBD2 (7 bases). V lost 5 bases and J 3 bases, leaving 17 bases between the germline ends. The germline CDR1 and CDR2 sequences are SGHVS and FNYEAQ. The CDR3 is 15 residues long. CDR3 residues: CASSPGGGDRYEQYF. CDR3 DNA: TGTGCCAGCAGCCCGGGGGGCGGGGATCGCTACGAGCAGTACTTC.

The chain joins TRBV14 to TRBJ1-1; 9 bases fit TRBD1. The CDR3 spans 13 residues. After removal of 6 bases from V and 8 bases from J, the junction contained 7 bases not matched to a gene. In germline, CDR1 is SGHDN, CDR2 FVKESK. CDR3 residues: CASRKIQGAEAFF. The CDR3 DNA is TGTGCCAGCAGGAAAATACAGGGGGCGGAAGCTTTCTTT.

This clone was observed once. The chain links TRBV7-3 to TRBJ2-1; 11 bases are shared with TRBD1. The trim removed 5 bases at V and 8 bases at J, leaving 5 bases unmatched. The CDR3 sequence is 14 residues long. Germline V gene sequence: CDR1 SGHTA, CDR2 FQGTGA. In nucleotides, the CDR3 is TGTGCCAGCAGCGACCCGGGACAGGGGGATGAGCAGTTCTTC. Its translation is CASSDPGQGDEQFF.

This clone was seen only once. This chain uses TRBV6-1 with TRBJ1-4, with a tentative D call TRBD1 (5 bases). Trimming took off 9 bases at V and 8 bases at J, with 22 bases between the two ends. The CDR3 covers 15 residues. Germline CDR1 MNHNS, CDR2 SASEGT. The CDR3 sequence: CASTPRGRVGEKLFF. The DNA of the CDR3 is TGTGCCAGTACTCCCCGGGGGAGGGTGGGAGAAAAACTGTTTTTT.

This chain links TRBV19 with TRBJ1-6; D is unresolved. From germline, CDR1 is LNHDA and CDR2 SQIVND (reference sequence). The CDR3 loop spans 14 amino acids. V lost 1 base to trimming and J lost 6 bases, with 7 bases between them. The CDR3 is CASSIGHTNSPLHF. In nucleotides, the CDR3 is TGTGCCAGTAGTATAGGGCACACTAATTCACCCCTCCACTTT.

This chain uses TRBV25-1 with TRBJ1-6; a possible D gene is TRBD1 (6 bases). Germline V lookup: CDR1 MGHDK, CDR2 SYGVNS. The CDR3 extends over 14 amino acids. V was cut by 7 bases and J by 9 bases, with 16 bases left in between. The CDR3 nucleotides read TGTGCCAGCAAAGACGGACAGTTCGGTTCACCCCTCCACTTT. It is translated as CASKDGQFGSPLHF.

Only one count was recorded for this clone. J is TRBJ2-1 and V is TRBV19; TRBD1 is a possible D gene (5 bases). This CDR3 region has 15 residues. V dropped 4 bases and J dropped 0 bases, with 10 bases sitting between them. Germline values: CDR1 LNHDA, CDR2 SQIVND (reference sequence). In DNA, the CDR3 is TGTGCCAGTAGTAGACAGCATACCTCCTACAATGAGCAGTTCTTC. This gives the protein CASSRQHTSYNEQFF.

V and J are TRBV30 and TRBJ2-6; D gene ambiguous. Germline V gene sequence: CDR1 GTSNPN, CDR2 SVGIG (reference sequence). The CDR3 consists of 14 residues. The V and J ends lost 2 bases and 0 bases respectively, with 5 bases between them. This CDR3 is CAWSFGSGANVLTF. CDR3 DNA sequence: TGTGCCTGGAGTTTCGGCTCTGGGGCCAACGTCCTGACTTTC.

V and J are TRBV5-6 and TRBJ2-4; TRBD2 agrees at 8 bases. The CDR3 has 13 amino acids. V shed 4 bases and J 6 bases; nucleotides not matched to a gene: 3. The germline V gene has CDR1 SGHDT and CDR2 YYEEEE. This chain's CDR3 is CASSPRGGNIQYF. The CDR3, as DNA: TGTGCCAGCAGCCCCCGGGGGGGAAACATTCAGTACTTC. The variable domain in full, completed from reference TRBV5-6 and TRBJ2-4, reads DAGVTQSPTHLIKTRGQQVTLRCSPKSGHDTVSWYQQALGQGPQFIFQYYEEEERQRGNFPDRFSGHQFPNYSSELNVNALLLGDSALYLCASSPRGGNIQYFGAGTRLSVL.

The chain couples TRBV11-2 to TRBJ2-2; 7 nucleotides match TRBD2. CDR1 is SGHAT, CDR2 FQNNGV, per germline. With 1 base clipped from V and 2 bases from J, the junction kept 4 bases outside the gene matches. This CDR3 has 16 residues. CDR3 in DNA: TGTGCCAGCAGCTTAGCACGGGGGGAAAACACCGGGGAGCTGTTTTTT. This gives the protein CASSLARGENTGELFF.